The present TCR beta chain was sequenced within a study of molecular identifiers for immune sequencing clone quantification (dated by TCRdb to 2017 to 2018). Notes on the research overall: For a replicate experiment, the RNA from either approximately 20,000 or 100,000 naive CD8 T cells was divided into five aliquots, and four of those aliquots went on to sequencing. This methods study used CD8 T cells to benchmark TCR RNA copy counting and molecular-identifier clustering-based TCR repertoire sequencing (MIDCIRS). Broad study findings and their caveats: Highly expanded clone sizes could be underestimated because identical TCR molecules may share a barcode. Without barcode sub-clustering, chimeric consensus sequences inflated TCR diversity; chimeras reached as high as 47%. The naive libraries included spiked-in Jurkat TCR RNA (10 copies' worth), and this Jurkat TCR RNA is not part of the donor repertoire. In CMV-specific effector cells, clones with more than 20 RNA copies contained over 98% of molecules, whereas in naive cells such clones contained under 1% of molecules. Even against a background of around 950,000 naive CD8 T cells, spiked-in Jurkat TCR RNA amounting to a single cell's worth was reported to be detectable. Approximately 3.3 recovered TCR RNA copies per cell were obtained by modeling, versus around 10 by digital PCR, implying a capture efficiency of approximately 27%.

Trimming costs V 4 bases and J 6 bases, and their ends lie 23 bases apart. CDR1 and CDR2 (SGHKS, YYEKEE) derive from the germline V gene (reference sequence). From the cysteine through the phenylalanine, the CDR3 covers 16 amino acids. The kept DNA is CDR3 alone, 48 bases in frame from the first base. Libraries of naive CD8 T cells were built from about 19,000 to 1,100,000 sorted cells, with 10%, 30% or 50% of the purified RNA used. On a BD FACSAria II, naive CD8 T cells were FACS-sorted as CD8+CD4-CCR7+CD45RA+ and collected into RLT Plus buffer. Detection sensitivity was tested by spiking Jurkat RNA equal to about 10 TCR copies' worth into samples containing roughly 17,000-1,100,000 naive CD8 T cells. CD8 T cells were enriched using RosetteSep CD8+ T Cell Enrichment Cocktail and Ficoll-Paque, and the enriched cells then underwent ACK red cell lysis. The table lists this clonotype with a few counts. It lacks a known antigen. No clone much larger than this one lies a single base away; base qualities are absent.

The library was made by PCR. Instrument on record: NextSeq 500. Bulk TCR libraries were prepared as previously described, using TCR primers listed in Table S5. Total RNA was purified with the Qiagen AllPrep DNA/RNA kit. Before analysis, reads from multiple sequencing runs of one library were combined. As for the original processing: Reads were retained only if the reads had an exact TCR constant sequence, and the retained reads were trimmed to 150 nt and grouped according to their 12-nt molecular barcodes. Reads within each barcode group were sub-clustered using a 15% Levenshtein threshold, and quality-weighted consensus sequences were constructed for each RNA molecule. Non-functional sequences were filtered out, along with any lower-count sequence sitting one edit away from another sequence. Based on fitting two negative binomial distributions, any barcode sub-cluster with under 20% of the maximum read count was discarded. TCRdb applied fastp at Q25 and MiXCR to the public reads, then kept only in-frame beta chains. CDR3 protein sequences are deduplicated, and each keeps its most common genes and DNA. The V and J calls and clone size are TCRdb's, not the authors'. This sample lists about 320,000 distinct CDR3 sequences; over 20% were detected once. The top ten constitute 0.7% to 0.95% of the sample.

The clonotype originates from a human donor in good health. Some libraries in this study had Jurkat cell RNA spiked in. The chain links TRBV5-5 with TRBJ2-7; 5 matching bases give a weak D call of TRBD1. Source material: naive CD8+ T cells from blood, with Jurkat cell RNA spiked in. The label giving this sample's cell subset or site can be read as: FACS-sorted CD8+CD4-CCR7+CD45RA+ naive T cells. The DNA sequence reads TGTGCCAGCAGCCCAAACGTCCAGGGTTCTGACTCCGAGCAGTACTTC. Protein translation: CASSPNVQGSDSEQYF.